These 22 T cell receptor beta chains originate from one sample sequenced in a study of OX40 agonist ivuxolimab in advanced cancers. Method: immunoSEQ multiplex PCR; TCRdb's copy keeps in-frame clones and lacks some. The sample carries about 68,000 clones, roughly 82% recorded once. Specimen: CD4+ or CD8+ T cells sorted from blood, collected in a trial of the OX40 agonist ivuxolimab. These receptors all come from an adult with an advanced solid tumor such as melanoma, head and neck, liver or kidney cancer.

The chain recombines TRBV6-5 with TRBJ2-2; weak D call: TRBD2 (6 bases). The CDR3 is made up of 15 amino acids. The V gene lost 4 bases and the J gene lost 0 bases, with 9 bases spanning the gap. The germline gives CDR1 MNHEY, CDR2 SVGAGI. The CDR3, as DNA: TGTGCCAGCAGTTGGGGGGAGACGAACACCGGGGAGCTGTTTTTT. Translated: CASSWGETNTGELFF.

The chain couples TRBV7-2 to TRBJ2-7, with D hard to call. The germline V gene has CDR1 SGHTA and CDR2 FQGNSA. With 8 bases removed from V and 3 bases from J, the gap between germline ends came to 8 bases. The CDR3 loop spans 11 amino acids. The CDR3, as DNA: TGTGCCAGCGGTTCGCTCTACGAGCAGTACTTC. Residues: CASGSLYEQYF.

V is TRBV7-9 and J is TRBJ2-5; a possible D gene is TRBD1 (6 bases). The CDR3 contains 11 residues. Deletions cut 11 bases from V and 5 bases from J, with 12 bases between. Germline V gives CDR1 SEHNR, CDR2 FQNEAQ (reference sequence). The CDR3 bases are TGTGCCCTGAACAGGGACGAGACCCAGTACTTC. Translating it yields CALNRDETQYF.

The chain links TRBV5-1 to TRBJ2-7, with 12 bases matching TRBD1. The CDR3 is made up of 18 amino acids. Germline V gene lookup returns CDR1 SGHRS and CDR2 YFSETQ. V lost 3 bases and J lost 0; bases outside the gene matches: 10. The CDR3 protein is CASSSPGQGAPFSYEQYF. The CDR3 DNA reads TGCGCCAGCAGCTCCCCGGGACAGGGGGCCCCTTTCTCCTACGAGCAGTACTTC.

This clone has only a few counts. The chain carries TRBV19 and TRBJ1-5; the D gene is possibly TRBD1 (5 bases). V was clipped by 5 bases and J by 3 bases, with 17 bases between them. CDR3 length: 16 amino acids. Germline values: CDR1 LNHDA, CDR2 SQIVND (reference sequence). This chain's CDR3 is CASSRQGEDDNQPQHF. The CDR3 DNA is TGTGCCAGTAGTCGCCAGGGAGAGGACGACAATCAGCCCCAGCATTTT.

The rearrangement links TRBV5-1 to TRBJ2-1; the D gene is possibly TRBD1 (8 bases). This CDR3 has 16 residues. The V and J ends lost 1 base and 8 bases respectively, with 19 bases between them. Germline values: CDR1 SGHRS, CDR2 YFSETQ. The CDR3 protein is CASSLSGLNRGDEQFF. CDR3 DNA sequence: TGCGCCAGCAGCTTGTCGGGACTAAACAGGGGGGATGAGCAGTTCTTC.

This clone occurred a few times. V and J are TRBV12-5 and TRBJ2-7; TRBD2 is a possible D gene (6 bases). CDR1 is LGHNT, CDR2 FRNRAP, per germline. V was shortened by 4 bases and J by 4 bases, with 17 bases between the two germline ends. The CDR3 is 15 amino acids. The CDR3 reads CASGSAPGVVYEQYF. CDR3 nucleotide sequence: TGTGCTAGTGGTTCCGCCCCGGGAGTAGTTTACGAGCAGTACTTC.

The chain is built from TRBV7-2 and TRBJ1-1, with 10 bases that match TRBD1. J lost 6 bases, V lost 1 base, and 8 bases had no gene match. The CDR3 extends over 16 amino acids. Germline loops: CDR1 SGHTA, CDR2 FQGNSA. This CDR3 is CASSLVGGQGQAEAFF. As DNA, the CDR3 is TGTGCCAGCAGCTTAGTAGGGGGACAGGGGCAAGCTGAAGCTTTCTTT.

The CDR3 reads CASSFATSYEQYF. The CDR3 DNA sequence: TGTGCCAGCAGCTTCGCTACTAGTTACGAGCAGTACTTC. The V and J genes are TRBV7-2 and TRBJ2-7; a weak D match, TRBD2 (5 bases). The CDR3 is 13 residues long. Trimming stripped 3 bases from V and 4 bases from J, with 10 bases between. The germline CDR1 and CDR2 sequences are SGHTA and FQGNSA. Using reference TRBV7-2 and TRBJ2-7 for the parts outside the CDR3, the full variable domain is GAGVSQSPSNKVTEKGKDVELRCDPISGHTALYWYRQSLGQGLEFLIYFQGNSAPDKSGLPSDRFSAERTGGSVSTLTIQRTQQEDSAVYLCASSFATSYEQYFGPGTRLTVT.

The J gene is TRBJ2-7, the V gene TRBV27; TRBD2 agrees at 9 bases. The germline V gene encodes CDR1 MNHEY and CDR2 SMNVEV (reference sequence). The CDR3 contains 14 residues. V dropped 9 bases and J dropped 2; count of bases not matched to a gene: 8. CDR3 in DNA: TGTGCCAGTCGAATAGCGGGAGTCCCCTACGAGCAGTACTTC. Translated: CASRIAGVPYEQYF.

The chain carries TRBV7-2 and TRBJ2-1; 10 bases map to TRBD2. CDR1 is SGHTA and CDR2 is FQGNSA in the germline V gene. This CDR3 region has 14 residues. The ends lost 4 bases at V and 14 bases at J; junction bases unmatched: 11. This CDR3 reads CASSSTSGPTPKFF. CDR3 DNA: TGTGCCAGCAGCTCGACTAGCGGGCCGACCCCCAAGTTCTTC.

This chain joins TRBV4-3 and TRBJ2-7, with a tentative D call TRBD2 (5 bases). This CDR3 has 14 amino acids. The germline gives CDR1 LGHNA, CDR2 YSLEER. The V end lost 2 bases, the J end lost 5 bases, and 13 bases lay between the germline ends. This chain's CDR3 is CASSQMLVSDEQYF. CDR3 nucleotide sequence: TGCGCCAGCAGCCAAATGCTAGTTAGCGACGAGCAGTACTTC.

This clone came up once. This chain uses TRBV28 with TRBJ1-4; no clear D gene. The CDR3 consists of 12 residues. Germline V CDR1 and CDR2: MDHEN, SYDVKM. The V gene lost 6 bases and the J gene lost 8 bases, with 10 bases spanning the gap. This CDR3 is CASRLRYEKLFF. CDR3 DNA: TGTGCCAGCAGACTTCGTTACGAAAAACTGTTTTTT.

CDR3 sequence (DNA): TGTGCCATCCGGGAGGGAGGGCCCTCGGATGAGCAGTTCTTC. Its protein is CAIREGGPSDEQFF. The V gene is TRBV18, the J gene TRBJ2-1; 8 bases match TRBD2. CDR1 KGHSH and CDR2 LQKENI come from the germline V gene. The CDR3 length is 14 residues. V shed 10 bases, J shed 8 bases, and the junction held 13 bases outside the gene matches.

CDR3 residues: CASSSITTGVAGDTDTQYF. The CDR3 region has the DNA TGTGCCAGTAGTTCCATTACCACAGGTGTAGCGGGAGACACAGATACGCAGTATTTT. The genes are TRBV19 and TRBJ2-3; 9 nucleotides line up with TRBD2. CDR1 LNHDA and CDR2 SQIVND come from the germline V gene (reference sequence). This CDR3 is 19 amino acids long. Trimming cost V 5 bases and J 2 bases; bases outside gene matches: 17.

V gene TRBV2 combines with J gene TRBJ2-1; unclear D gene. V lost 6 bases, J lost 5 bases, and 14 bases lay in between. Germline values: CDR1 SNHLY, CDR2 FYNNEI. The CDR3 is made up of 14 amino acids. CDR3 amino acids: CASSPRVQNNEQFF. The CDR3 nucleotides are TGTGCCAGCAGCCCACGGGTACAGAACAATGAGCAGTTCTTC.

DNA of the CDR3: TGTGCCAGCAGCTTAATCCTAGCGGGAATTAATGAGCAGTTCTTC. This codes for CASSLILAGINEQFF. V gene TRBV7-9 combines with J gene TRBJ2-1, with 9 bases lining up with TRBD2. V lost 2 bases and J lost 7; bases outside the gene matches: 6. The germline V gene has CDR1 SEHNR and CDR2 FQNEAQ (reference sequence). This CDR3 spans 15 amino acids.

CDR3 in DNA: TGTGCCAGCAGTTTACAGCTTGGTGCGCAGTATTTT. Translated, it gives CASSLQLGAQYF. The rearrangement uses TRBV28 and TRBJ2-3; unclear D gene. From germline, CDR1 is MDHEN and CDR2 SYDVKM. This CDR3 is 12 amino acids long. V lost 2 bases and J 10 bases, leaving 10 bases between the germline ends.

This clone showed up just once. The CDR3, as DNA: TGCGCCAGCAGCCAAGATTACCCCTCTTCCTCTGGAAACACCATATATTTT. This codes for CASSQDYPSSSGNTIYF. The chain combines TRBV4-3 with TRBJ1-3; D is unresolved. Trimming stripped 0 bases from V and 0 bases from J, with 12 bases between. CDR1 is LGHNA, CDR2 YSLEER, per germline. The CDR3 covers 17 residues.

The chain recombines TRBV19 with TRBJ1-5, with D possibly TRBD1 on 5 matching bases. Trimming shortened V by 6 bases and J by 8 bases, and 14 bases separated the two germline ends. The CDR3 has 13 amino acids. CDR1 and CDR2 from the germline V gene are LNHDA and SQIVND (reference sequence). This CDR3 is CASSQGRYEPQHF. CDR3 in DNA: TGTGCCAGTAGCCAGGGTAGGTACGAGCCCCAGCATTTT.

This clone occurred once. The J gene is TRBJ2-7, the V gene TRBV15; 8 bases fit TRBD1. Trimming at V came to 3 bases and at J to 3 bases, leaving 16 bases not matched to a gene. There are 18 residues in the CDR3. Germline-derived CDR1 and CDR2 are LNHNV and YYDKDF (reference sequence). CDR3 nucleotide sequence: TGTGCCACCAGCAGCAGGGGGCTTTACCCTCTGAGTAGCTACGAGCAGTACTTC. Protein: CATSSRGLYPLSSYEQYF.

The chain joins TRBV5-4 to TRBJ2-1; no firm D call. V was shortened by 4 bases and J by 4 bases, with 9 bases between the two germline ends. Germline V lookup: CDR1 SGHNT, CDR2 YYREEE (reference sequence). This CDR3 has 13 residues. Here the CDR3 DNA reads TGTGCCAGCAGCCTGGACCAGTACAATGAGCAGTTCTTC. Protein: CASSLDQYNEQFF. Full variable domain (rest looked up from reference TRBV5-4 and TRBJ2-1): ETGVTQSPTHLIKTRGQQVTLRCSSQSGHNTVSWYQQALGQGPQFIFQYYREEENGRGNFPPRFSGLQFPNYSSELNVNALELDDSALYLCASSLDQYNEQFFGPGTRLTVL.